The next 8 T cell receptor beta chains were all read from a single sample in a study of blood T cells in healthy people across ages. PCR was performed a second time for about 7 to 12 cycles using a sample-barcoded 5' primer and a J-beta primer mix. TCRdb re-called the 5' RACE reads through MiXCR, storing one row per CDR3 protein. The sample shows 1.8 million or so distinct CDR3 sequences, around 40% of them seen only once. The material sequenced was blood. The source is a human donor in good health.

V usage is TRBV6-5 and J usage is TRBJ2-5, with D possibly TRBD2 on 6 matching bases. This CDR3 contains 15 residues. V gave up 6 bases and J gave up 5 bases, with 19 bases separating them. The V gene's germline CDR1 is MNHEY and CDR2 SVGAGI. CDR3 DNA sequence: TGTGCCAGCAGCCAAGGGACCCCGGCGGGGGAGACCCAGTACTTC. This gives the protein CASSQGTPAGETQYF.

The J gene is TRBJ2-4, the V gene TRBV19; D is ambiguous. V lost 7 bases and J lost 15, with 25 bases in between. CDR1 LNHDA and CDR2 SQIVND come from the germline V gene (reference sequence). The CDR3 has 14 residues. In DNA form, the CDR3 reads TGTGCCAGTATGCAGGCCACTCACTCCTACGAGCTGTACTTC. Translation: CASMQATHSYELYF. Full variable domain (remainder filled in from reference TRBV19 and TRBJ2-4): DGGITQSPKYLFRKEGQNVTLSCEQNLNHDAMYWYRQDPGQGLRLIYYSQIVNDFQKGDIAEGYSVSREKKESFPLTVTSAQKNPTAFYLCASMQATHSYELYFGAGTRLSVL.

Points on this clonotype: Germline and junction disagree at one end, which may indicate a read error. This sequence joins TRBV7-9 and TRBJ2-1; weak D call: TRBD2 (6 bases). Looked up from germline, CDR1 is SEHNR and CDR2 is FQNEAQ (reference sequence). The CDR3 runs 15 residues. DNA of the CDR3: TGTGCCAGTAGCTTCGGGGGAAAATTCTACAATGAGCAGTTCTTC. Its protein product is CASSFGGKFYNEQFF.

In this sample, this clonotype turned up a few times. The chain recombines TRBV4-3 with TRBJ1-6; 8 bases fit TRBD1. The germline CDR1 and CDR2 sequences are LGHNA and YSLEER. V dropped 1 base and J dropped 8; count of bases not matched to a gene: 7. There are 16 residues in the CDR3. CDR3 sequence (DNA): TGCGCCAGCAGCCAAGTTCGAAACAGGGGGTATTCACCCCTCCACTTT. Its translation is CASSQVRNRGYSPLHF.

V usage is TRBV4-3 and J usage is TRBJ1-2; D is unclear. Germline V gene data show CDR1 as LGHNA and CDR2 as YSLEER. Trimming pared 4 bases from V and 3 bases from J, leaving 12 bases between. This CDR3 comprises 14 residues. CDR3: CASSRKSRDYGYTF. The CDR3 region has the DNA TGCGCCAGCAGCCGAAAGAGCAGAGACTATGGCTACACCTTC.

This clonotype has only a few counts. The gene calls are TRBV28 and TRBJ2-7; tentatively, D is TRBD1 (6 bases). CDR1 is MDHEN, CDR2 SYDVKM, per germline. With 5 bases removed from V and 3 bases from J, the gap between germline ends came to 17 bases. This CDR3 is built from 15 residues. For the CDR3, the DNA is TGTGCCAGCAGTGTCGGGACACCCGATTACTACGAGCAGTACTTC. Amino acid sequence: CASSVGTPDYYEQYF.

This clonotype turned up a few times. J is TRBJ1-1 and V is TRBV10-3, with D maybe TRBD1 (5 bases). V was shortened by 0 bases and J by 10 bases, with 12 bases between the two germline ends. The CDR3 contains 13 residues. The germline V gene has CDR1 ENHRY and CDR2 SYGVKD. The CDR3 spells CAISESPGVTAFF. Written as DNA, the CDR3 is TGTGCCATCAGTGAGTCTCCGGGGGTGACAGCTTTCTTT.

This clonotype was detected a few times. The chain joins TRBV15 to TRBJ1-2, with TRBD1 matching 7 bases. The CDR3 sequence is 15 residues long. Germline CDR1 and CDR2: LNHNV and YYDKDF (reference sequence). The ends lost 1 base at V and 4 bases at J; junction bases unmatched: 6. The chain's CDR3 is CATSRVDREIYGYTF. CDR3 in DNA: TGTGCCACCAGCAGAGTTGACAGGGAGATCTATGGCTACACCTTC.